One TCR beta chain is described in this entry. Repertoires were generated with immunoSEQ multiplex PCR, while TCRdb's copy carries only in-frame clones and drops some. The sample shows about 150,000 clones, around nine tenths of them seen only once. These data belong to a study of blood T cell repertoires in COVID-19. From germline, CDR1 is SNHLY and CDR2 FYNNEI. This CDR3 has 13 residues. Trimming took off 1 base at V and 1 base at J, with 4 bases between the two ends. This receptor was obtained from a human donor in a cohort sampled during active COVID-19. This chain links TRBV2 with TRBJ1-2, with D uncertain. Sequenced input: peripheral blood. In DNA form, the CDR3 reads TGTGCCAGCAGTGAAGACGGTAACTATGGCTACACCTTC. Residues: CASSEDGNYGYTF. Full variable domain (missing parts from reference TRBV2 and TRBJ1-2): EPEVTQTPSHQVTQMGQEVILRCVPISNHLYFYWYRQILGQKVEFLVSFYNNEISEKSEIFDDQFSVERPDGSNFTLKIRSTKLEDSAMYFCASSEDGNYGYTFGSGTRLTVV.